This entry describes one T cell receptor (beta chain). The data stem from a study of blood T cell repertoires in COVID-19. In the study overall: Collection of acute and convalescent COVID-19 samples took place in the United States, Italy and Spain. Sample material is recorded as cDNA or gDNA derived from T cells, B-cell-depleted T cells, or PBMCs.

The germline V gene has CDR1 SGHNT and CDR2 YYREEE (reference sequence). The CDR3 has 15 amino acids. With 4 bases removed from V and 3 bases from J, the gap between germline ends came to 16 bases. Original processing methods: Estimated nucleated cell counts came from reference gene primer amplification. Repertoires were generated with immunoSEQ multiplex PCR, while TCRdb's copy carries only in-frame clones and drops some. V and J calls and clone size are as listed in that table; D and trimming were resolved from the DNA. The repertoire holds roughly 99,000 clones, with 89% as singletons. The chain recombines TRBV5-4 with TRBJ2-5, with D perhaps matching TRBD1 (6 bases). This TCR was sampled from a man aged 40-49 years with active or convalescent COVID-19. Material for sequencing was peripheral blood. CDR3 amino acids: CASSRGGLGEETQYF. In nucleotides, the CDR3 is TGTGCCAGCAGCCGAGGGGGTTTGGGGGAAGAGACCCAGTACTTC.